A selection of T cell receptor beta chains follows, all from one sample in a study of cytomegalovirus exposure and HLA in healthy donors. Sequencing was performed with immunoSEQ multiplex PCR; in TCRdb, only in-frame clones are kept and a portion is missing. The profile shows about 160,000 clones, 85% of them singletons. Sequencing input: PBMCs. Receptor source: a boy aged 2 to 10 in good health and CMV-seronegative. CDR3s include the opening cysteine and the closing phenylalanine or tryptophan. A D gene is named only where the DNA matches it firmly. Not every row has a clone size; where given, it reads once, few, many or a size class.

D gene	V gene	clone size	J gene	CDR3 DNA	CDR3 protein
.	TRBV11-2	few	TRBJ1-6	TGTGCCAGCAGCTTGATCCGGACCGGGGGTTCACCCCTCCACTTT	CASSLIRTGGSPLHF
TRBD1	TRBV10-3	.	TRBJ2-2	TGTGCCACCGAGGGGGCAGGCGGGGAGCTGTTTTTT	CATEGAGGELFF
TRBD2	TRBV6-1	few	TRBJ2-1	TGTGCCAGCGATTTCGGGGGGGGGTTGGATGAGCAGTTCTTC	CASDFGGGLDEQFF
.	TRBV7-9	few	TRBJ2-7	TGTGCCAGCAGCTTAGCCGGAGGTAAATCCTACGAGCAGTACTTC	CASSLAGGKSYEQYF
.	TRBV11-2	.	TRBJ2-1	TGTGCCAGCAACAACAGGGCCCTCTCCTACAATGAGCAGTTCTTC	CASNNRALSYNEQFF
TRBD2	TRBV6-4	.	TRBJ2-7	TGTGCCAGCAGCGCCCTAGCGGGAGGTTCAAGGGAGCAGTACTTC	CASSALAGGSREQYF
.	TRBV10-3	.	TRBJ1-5	TGTGCCATCAGTGAGAGCTTCTTCGGGTTAAATCAGCCCCAGCATTTT	CAISESFFGLNQPQHF
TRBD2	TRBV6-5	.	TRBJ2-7	TGTGCCAGCAGCCCGGGACTAGTTCCCTACGAGCAGTACTTC	CASSPGLVPYEQYF
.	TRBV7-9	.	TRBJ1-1	TGTGCCAGCAGTGGGGAGGGCCCAGCTTTCTTT	CASSGEGPAFF
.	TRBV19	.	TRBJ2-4	TGTGCCAGTAGTGCCGTGGGGCTAGCCAAAAACATTCAGTACTTC	CASSAVGLAKNIQYF
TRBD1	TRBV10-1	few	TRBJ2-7	TGCGCCAGCAGTGGATGGGGACAGGGGACCTACGAGCAGTACTTC	CASSGWGQGTYEQYF
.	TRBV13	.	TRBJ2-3	TGTGCCAGCAGCTCGAGGAACACAGATACGCAGTATTTT	CASSSRNTDTQYF
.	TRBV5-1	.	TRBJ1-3	TGCGCCAGCAACCCAGGGGTAGGAAACACCATATATTTT	CASNPGVGNTIYF
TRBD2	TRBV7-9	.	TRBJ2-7	TGTGCCAGCAGCTTGGGTGGGACTAGGTACCACGAGCAGTACTTC	CASSLGGTRYHEQYF
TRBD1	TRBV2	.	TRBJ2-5	TGTGCCAGCAGTTACGACAGGGTTGAGACCCAGTACTTC	CASSYDRVETQYF
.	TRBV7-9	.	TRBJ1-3	TGTGCCAGCAGCCGAACAGACTCTGGAAACACCATATATTTT	CASSRTDSGNTIYF
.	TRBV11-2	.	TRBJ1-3	TGTGCCAGCAGCTTGTACATCGGAAACACCATATATTTT	CASSLYIGNTIYF
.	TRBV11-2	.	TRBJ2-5	TGTGCCAGCAGCTTAGCGCGAACAGGGTCGCCAGAGACCCAGTACTTC	CASSLARTGSPETQYF
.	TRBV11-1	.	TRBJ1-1	TGTGCCAGCAGCCCCGGGGAAGTCCGGGCCACTGAAGCTTTCTTT	CASSPGEVRATEAFF
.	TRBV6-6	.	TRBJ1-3	TGTGCCAGCAGGCTAGACGGCTCTGGAAACACCATATATTTT	CASRLDGSGNTIYF
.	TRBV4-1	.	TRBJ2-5	TGCGCCAGCAGCCAAGATTCGGGAGTCGGGGAGACCCAGTACTTC	CASSQDSGVGETQYF
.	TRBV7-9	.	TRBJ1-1	TGTGCCAGCAGCTCCGACAGGATGAACACTGAAGCTTTCTTT	CASSSDRMNTEAFF
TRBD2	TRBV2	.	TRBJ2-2	TGTGCCAGCAGTGATTTACTAGCGGAGAACGGGGAGCTGTTTTTT	CASSDLLAENGELFF
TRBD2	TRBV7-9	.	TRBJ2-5	TGTGCCAGCAGCTTCACCGGGACTAGCGGGTCTTCCCCCCGGGAGACCCAGTACTTC	CASSFTGTSGSSPRETQYF
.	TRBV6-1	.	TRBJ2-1	TGTGCCAGCAGTGCGCCTATGGGGAGCTCCTACAATGAGCAGTTCTTC	CASSAPMGSSYNEQFF
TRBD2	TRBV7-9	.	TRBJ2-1	TGTGCCAGCAGCTTAGTGGCGGGGGGGTCGAATGAGCAGTTCTTC	CASSLVAGGSNEQFF
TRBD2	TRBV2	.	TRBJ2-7	TGTGCCAGCAGTGAAGGGGGACTAGCGGGATCCTACGAGCAGTACTTC	CASSEGGLAGSYEQYF
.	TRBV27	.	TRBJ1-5	TGTGCCAGCAGTTTAGGGGCAGAGAATCAGCCCCAGCATTTT	CASSLGAENQPQHF
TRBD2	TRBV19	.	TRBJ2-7	TGTGCCAGTAGCCCGACGGCCAGCGGGATAGCCTACGAGCAGTACTTC	CASSPTASGIAYEQYF
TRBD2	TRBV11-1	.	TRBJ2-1	TGTGCCAGCAGTGTCCGGTTCCTTGGCGGGAGCTACAATGAGCAGTTCTTC	CASSVRFLGGSYNEQFF
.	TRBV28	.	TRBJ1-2	TGTGCCAGCAGTACAGTGCCCGACAGGCGCCGGGGCTACACCTTC	CASSTVPDRRRGYTF
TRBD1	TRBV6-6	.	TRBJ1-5	TGTGCCAGCAAGGACAGGGGTGGCAATCAGCCCCAGCATTTT	CASKDRGGNQPQHF
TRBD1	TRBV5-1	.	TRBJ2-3	TGCGCCAGCAGCTTTGGGACAGCTAGCACAGATACGCAGTATTTT	CASSFGTASTDTQYF
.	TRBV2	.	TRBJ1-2	TGTGCCAGCAGTGAAAACAGCTATGGCTACACCTTC	CASSENSYGYTF
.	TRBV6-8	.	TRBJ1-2	TGTCTTCCTACCCCCCATGGCTACACCTTC	CLPTPHGYTF
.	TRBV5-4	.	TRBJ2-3	TGTGCCAGCATCCGGGGAGCGGGCGCCGACCCCACAGATACGCAGTATTTT	CASIRGAGADPTDTQYF
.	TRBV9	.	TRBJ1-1	TGTGCCAGCAGCGTAGGGGGGGGCCGGGAAGCTTTCTTT	CASSVGGGREAFF
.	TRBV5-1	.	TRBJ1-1	TGCGCCAGCCGACAGTCCCCGAACACTGAAGCTTTCTTT	CASRQSPNTEAFF
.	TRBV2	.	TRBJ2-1	TGTGCCAGCGACAGATACAATGAGCAGTTCTTC	CASDRYNEQFF
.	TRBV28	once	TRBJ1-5	TGTGCCAGCAGTTTAAGTAGCCCCCAGCATTTT	CASSLSSPQHF
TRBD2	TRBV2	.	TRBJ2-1	TGTGCCAGCAGTGGGGGGGGGTATTACAATGAGCAGTTCTTC	CASSGGGYYNEQFF
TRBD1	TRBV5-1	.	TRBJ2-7	TGCGCCAGCAGCTTCCCCGGACAGGGGCCCCATAGCTTC	CASSFPGQGPHSF
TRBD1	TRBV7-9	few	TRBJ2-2	TGTGCCAGCAGCTTACCCGGGACAGGGTTCACCGGGGAGCTGTTTTTT	CASSLPGTGFTGELFF
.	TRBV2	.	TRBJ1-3	TGTGCCAGCAGTTACTATCCGGTGGCCTCTGGAAACACCATATATTTT	CASSYYPVASGNTIYF
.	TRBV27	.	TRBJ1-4	TGTGCCAGCAGTGGGAATGGGAGAGCTAATGAAAAACTGTTTTTT	CASSGNGRANEKLFF
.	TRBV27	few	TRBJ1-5	TGTGCCAGCAGTTTAGGCGGGAAGCAGCCCCAGCATTTT	CASSLGGKQPQHF